This T cell receptor (beta chain) was observed in a study of blood T cell repertoires in COVID-19. Study background: COVID-19 samples collected from the United States, Italy and Spain covered acute and convalescent phases.

The CDR3 is made up of 15 amino acids. V lost 0 bases, J lost 3 bases, and 13 bases lay in between. CDR1 SGHRS and CDR2 YFSETQ come from the germline V gene. This clone was seen a few times. In the authors' methods: Estimation of nucleated cell counts was performed using reference gene primer amplification. Produced via immunoSEQ multiplex PCR; TCRdb's table is partial and in-frame only. D and trimming come from the DNA, and the V and J calls and clone size come from that table. The table includes some 120,000 clones, 75% to 90% detected once. This receptor was obtained from a man between 70 and 80 years old with acute or convalescent COVID-19. What was sequenced was peripheral blood. The chain recombines TRBV5-1 with TRBJ2-7; D unclear. CDR3 nucleotide sequence: TGCGCCAGCAGCTTGGTGCCAGGCACCGACTACGAGCAGTACTTC. Translated: CASSLVPGTDYEQYF.